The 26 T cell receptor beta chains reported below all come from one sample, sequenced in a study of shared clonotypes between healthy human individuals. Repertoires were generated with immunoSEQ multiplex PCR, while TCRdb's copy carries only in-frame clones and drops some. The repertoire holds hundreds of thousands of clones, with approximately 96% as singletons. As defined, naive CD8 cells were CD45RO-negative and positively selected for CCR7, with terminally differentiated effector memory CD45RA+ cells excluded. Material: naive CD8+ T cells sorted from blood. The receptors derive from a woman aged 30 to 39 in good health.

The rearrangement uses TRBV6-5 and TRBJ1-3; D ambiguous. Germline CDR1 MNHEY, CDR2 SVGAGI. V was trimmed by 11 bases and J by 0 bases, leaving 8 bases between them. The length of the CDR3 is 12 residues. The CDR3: CAVGYSGNTIYF. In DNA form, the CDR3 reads TGTGCCGTCGGGTACTCTGGAAACACCATATATTTT.

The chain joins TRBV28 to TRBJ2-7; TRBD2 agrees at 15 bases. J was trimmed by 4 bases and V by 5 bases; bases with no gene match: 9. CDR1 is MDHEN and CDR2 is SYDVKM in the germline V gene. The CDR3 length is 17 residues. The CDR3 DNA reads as TGTGCCAGCAGTATGATCGGACTAGCGGGAGGGAGGTACGAGCAGTACTTC. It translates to CASSMIGLAGGRYEQYF.

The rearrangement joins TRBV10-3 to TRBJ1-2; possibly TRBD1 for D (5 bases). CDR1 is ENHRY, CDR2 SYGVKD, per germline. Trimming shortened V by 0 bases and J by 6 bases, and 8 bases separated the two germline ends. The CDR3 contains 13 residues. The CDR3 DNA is TGTGCCATCAGTGAGTCGCAGGGAGATGGCTACACCTTC. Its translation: CAISESQGDGYTF.

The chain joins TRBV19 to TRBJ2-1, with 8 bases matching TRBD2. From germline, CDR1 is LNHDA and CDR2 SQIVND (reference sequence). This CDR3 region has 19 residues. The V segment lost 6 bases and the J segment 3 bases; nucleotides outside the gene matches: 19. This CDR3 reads CASSSWTRAGAPDYNEQFF. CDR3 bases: TGTGCCAGTAGCTCCTGGACTAGAGCGGGAGCCCCAGACTACAATGAGCAGTTCTTC.

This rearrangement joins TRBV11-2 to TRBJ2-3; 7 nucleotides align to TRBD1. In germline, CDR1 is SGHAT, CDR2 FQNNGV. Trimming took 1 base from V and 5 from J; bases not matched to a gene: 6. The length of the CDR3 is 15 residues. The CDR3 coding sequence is TGTGCCAGCAGCTTAGGGAAGGGGGCGGGAGATACGCAGTATTTT. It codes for CASSLGKGAGDTQYF. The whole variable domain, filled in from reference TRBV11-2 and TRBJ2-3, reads EAGVAQSPRYKIIEKRQSVAFWCNPISGHATLYWYQQILGQGPKLLIQFQNNGVVDDSQLPKDRFSAERLKGVDSTLKIQPAKLEDSAVYLCASSLGKGAGDTQYFGPGTRLTVL.

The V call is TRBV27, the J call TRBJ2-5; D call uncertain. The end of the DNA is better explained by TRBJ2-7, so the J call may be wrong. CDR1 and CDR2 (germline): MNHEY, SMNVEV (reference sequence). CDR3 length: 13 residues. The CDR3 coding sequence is TGTGCCAGCAGTTTATCCCCAACCTACGAGCAGTACTTC. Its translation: CASSLSPTYEQYF.

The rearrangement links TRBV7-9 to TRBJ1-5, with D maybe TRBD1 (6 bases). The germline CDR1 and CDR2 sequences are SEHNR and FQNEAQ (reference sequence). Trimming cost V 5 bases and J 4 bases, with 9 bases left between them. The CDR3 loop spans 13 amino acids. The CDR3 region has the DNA TGTGCCAGCAGCCACGGACAGAATCAGCCCCAGCATTTT. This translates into CASSHGQNQPQHF.

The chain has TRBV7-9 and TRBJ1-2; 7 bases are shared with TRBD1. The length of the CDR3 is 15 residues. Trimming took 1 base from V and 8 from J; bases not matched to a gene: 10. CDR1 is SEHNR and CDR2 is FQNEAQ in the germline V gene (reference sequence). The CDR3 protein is CASSLGTGPPGGYTF. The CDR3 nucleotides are TGTGCCAGCAGCTTAGGGACAGGCCCGCCGGGAGGCTACACCTTC.

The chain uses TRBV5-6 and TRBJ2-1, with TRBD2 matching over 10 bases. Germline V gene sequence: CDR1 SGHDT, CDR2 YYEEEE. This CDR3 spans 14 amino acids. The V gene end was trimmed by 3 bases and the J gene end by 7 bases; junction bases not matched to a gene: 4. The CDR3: CASSSWTSGNEQFF. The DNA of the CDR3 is TGTGCCAGCAGCTCATGGACTAGCGGAAATGAGCAGTTCTTC. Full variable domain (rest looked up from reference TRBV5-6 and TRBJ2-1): DAGVTQSPTHLIKTRGQQVTLRCSPKSGHDTVSWYQQALGQGPQFIFQYYEEEERQRGNFPDRFSGHQFPNYSSELNVNALLLGDSALYLCASSSWTSGNEQFFGPGTRLTVL.

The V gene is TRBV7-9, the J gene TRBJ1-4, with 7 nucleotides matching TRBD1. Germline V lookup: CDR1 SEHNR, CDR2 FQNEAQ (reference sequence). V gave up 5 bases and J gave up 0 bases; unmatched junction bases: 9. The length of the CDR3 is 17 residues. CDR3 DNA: TGTGCCAGCAGCCCGCTCGGACAGGCTGCAACTAATGAAAAACTGTTTTTT. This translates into CASSPLGQAATNEKLFF.

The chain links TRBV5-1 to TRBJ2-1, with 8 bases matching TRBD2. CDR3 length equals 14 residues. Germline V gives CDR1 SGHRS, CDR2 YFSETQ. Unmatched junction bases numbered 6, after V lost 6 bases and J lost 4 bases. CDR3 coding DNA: TGCGCCAGCAAAGAAACGGGGGGGTACAATGAGCAGTTCTTC. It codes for CASKETGGYNEQFF. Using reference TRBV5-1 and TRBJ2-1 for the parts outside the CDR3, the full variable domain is KAGVTQTPRYLIKTRGQQVTLSCSPISGHRSVSWYQQTPGQGLQFLFEYFSETQRNKGNFPGRFSGRQFSNSRSEMNVSTLELGDSALYLCASKETGGYNEQFFGPGTRLTVL.

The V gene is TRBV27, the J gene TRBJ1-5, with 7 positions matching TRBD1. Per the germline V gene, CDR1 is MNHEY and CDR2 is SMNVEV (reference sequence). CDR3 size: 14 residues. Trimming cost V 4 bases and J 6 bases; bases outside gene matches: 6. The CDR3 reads CASSWVAGGQPQHF. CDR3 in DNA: TGTGCCAGCAGTTGGGTTGCAGGGGGTCAGCCCCAGCATTTT.

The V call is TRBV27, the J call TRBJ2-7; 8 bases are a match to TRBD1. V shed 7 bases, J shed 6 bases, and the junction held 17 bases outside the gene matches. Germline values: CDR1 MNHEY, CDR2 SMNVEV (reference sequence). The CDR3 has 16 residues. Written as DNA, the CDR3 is TGTGCCAGCATGGGGTTTGGACAGGGTCGGTTTTTCGAGCAGTACTTC. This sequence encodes CASMGFGQGRFFEQYF.

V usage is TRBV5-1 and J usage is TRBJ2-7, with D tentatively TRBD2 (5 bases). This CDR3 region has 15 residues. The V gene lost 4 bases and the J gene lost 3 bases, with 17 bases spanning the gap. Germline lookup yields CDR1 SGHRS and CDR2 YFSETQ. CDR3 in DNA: TGCGCCAGCAGCCTGGAGGACGCTAACTACTACGAGCAGTACTTC. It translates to CASSLEDANYYEQYF.

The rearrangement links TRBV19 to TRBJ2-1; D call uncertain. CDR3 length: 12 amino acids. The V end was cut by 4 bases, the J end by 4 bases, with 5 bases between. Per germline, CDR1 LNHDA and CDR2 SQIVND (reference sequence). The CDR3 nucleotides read TGTGCCAGTAGTACCGAATACAATGAGCAGTTCTTC. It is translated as CASSTEYNEQFF.

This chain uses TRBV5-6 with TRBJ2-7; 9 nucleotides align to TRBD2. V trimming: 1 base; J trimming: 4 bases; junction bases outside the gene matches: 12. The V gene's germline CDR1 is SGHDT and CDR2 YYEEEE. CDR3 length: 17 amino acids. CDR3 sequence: CASSLSMAGGPKYEQYF. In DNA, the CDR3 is TGTGCCAGCAGCTTGTCCATGGCGGGAGGGCCCAAATACGAGCAGTACTTC.

CDR3 sequence (DNA): TGTGCCAGCTCACCAGGACCACAGTACGAGCAGTACTTC. Translating it yields CASSPGPQYEQYF. J is TRBJ2-7 and V is TRBV18; no firm D call. Germline CDR1 reads KGHSH; CDR2 reads LQKENI. This CDR3 region has 13 residues. Trimming left V 2 bases short and J 4 bases short, with 9 bases between.

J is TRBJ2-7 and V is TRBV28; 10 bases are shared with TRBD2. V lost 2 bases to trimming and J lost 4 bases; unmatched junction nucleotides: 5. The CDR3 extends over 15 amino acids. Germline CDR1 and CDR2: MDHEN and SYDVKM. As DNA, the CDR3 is TGTGCCAGCAGTTTAACTGGACTAGCGGCTTACGAGCAGTACTTC. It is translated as CASSLTGLAAYEQYF.

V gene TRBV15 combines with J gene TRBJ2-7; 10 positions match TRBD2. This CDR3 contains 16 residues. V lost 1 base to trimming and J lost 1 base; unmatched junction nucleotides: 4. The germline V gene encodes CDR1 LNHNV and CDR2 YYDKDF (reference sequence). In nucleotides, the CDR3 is TGTGCCACCAGCAGAGTTGGGACTAGCGTATCCTACGAGCAGTACTTC. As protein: CATSRVGTSVSYEQYF.

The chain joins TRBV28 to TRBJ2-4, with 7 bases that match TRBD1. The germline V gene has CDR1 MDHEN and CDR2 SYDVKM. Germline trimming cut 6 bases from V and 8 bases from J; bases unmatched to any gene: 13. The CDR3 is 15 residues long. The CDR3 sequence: CASSMLTGQGDIQYF. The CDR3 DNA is TGTGCCAGCAGCATGTTGACAGGGCAGGGGGACATTCAGTACTTC.

The CDR3 sequence is CASSPRGGYEQFF. The CDR3 nucleotides read TGTGCCAGCAGTCCACGGGGGGGATATGAGCAGTTCTTC. The chain recombines TRBV6-5 with TRBJ2-1, with 8 bases aligning to TRBD2. The CDR3 covers 13 residues. Germline loops: CDR1 MNHEY, CDR2 SVGAGI. V trimming: 5 bases; J trimming: 8 bases; junction bases outside the gene matches: 5.

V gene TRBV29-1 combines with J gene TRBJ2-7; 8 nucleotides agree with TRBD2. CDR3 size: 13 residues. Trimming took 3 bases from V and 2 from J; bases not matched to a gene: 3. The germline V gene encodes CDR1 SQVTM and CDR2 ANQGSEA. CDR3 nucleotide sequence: TGCAGCGTTGAGACGGGAGGGCCCTACGAGCAGTACTTC. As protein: CSVETGGPYEQYF.

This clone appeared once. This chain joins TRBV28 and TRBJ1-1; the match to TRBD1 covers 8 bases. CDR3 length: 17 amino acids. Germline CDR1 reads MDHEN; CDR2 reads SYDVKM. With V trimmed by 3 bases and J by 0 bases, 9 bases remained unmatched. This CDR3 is CASSLKVGTGMNTEAFF. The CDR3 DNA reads TGTGCCAGCAGTTTGAAGGTTGGGACAGGAATGAACACTGAAGCTTTCTTT.

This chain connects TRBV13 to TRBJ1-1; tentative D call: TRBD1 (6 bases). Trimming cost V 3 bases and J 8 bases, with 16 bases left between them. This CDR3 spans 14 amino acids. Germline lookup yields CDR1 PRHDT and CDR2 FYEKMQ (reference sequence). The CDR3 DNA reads TGTGCCAGCAGCTTCGAAGAACAGGGATCAGAAGCTTTCTTT. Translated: CASSFEEQGSEAFF.

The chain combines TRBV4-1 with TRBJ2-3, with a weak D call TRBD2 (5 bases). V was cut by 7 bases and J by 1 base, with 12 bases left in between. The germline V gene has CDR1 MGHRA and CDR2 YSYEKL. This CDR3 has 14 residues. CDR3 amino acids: CASIEGWGTDTQYF. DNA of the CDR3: TGCGCCAGCATCGAGGGTTGGGGCACAGATACGCAGTATTTT.

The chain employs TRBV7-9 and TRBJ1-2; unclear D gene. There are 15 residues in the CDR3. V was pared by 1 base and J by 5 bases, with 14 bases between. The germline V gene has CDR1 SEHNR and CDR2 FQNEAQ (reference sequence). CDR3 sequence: CASSLDRVGSYGYTF. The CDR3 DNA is TGTGCCAGCAGCTTAGATCGGGTAGGGAGTTATGGCTACACCTTC.